Listed below are T cell receptor beta chains from one sample, sequenced in a study of T cells in localized non-small cell lung cancer. Data came from immunoSEQ multiplex PCR; TCRdb stores just in-frame clones and leaves some out. The sample has some 82,000 clones, 80% seen once; the top ten hold less than 20%. Sequencing was performed on PBMCs, taken before any cancer treatment. Receptors originate from a man aged 35-69 years with stage II squamous cell lung carcinoma. The CDR3 runs from the conserved cysteine through the conserved F or W. D genes are given only for firm matches. Size values are once, few and many counts, or a class for expanded clones, and some rows have none.

clone size	D gene	V gene	J gene	CDR3 protein	CDR3 DNA
.	.	TRBV5-6	TRBJ2-3	CASSLGDTQYF	TGTGCCAGCAGCTTGGGGGATACGCAGTATTTT
.	.	TRBV2	TRBJ2-1	CASTTLSSYNEQFF	TGTGCCAGCACAACTCTGAGCTCCTACAATGAGCAGTTCTTC
.	.	TRBV10-3	TRBJ1-1	CAIENREEGTEAFF	TGTGCCATAGAGAACAGGGAGGAGGGCACTGAAGCTTTCTTT
few	.	TRBV29-1	TRBJ2-1	CSASNLYYNEQFF	TGCAGCGCTTCTAACCTCTACTACAATGAGCAGTTCTTC
.	.	TRBV30	TRBJ2-5	CAWSVLSQKKTQYF	TGTGCCTGGAGTGTACTCAGTCAGAAGAAGACCCAGTACTTC
few	.	TRBV5-1	TRBJ1-5	CASSLGGTTEREPQHF	TGCGCCAGCAGCTTGGGAGGGACGACGGAGAGGGAGCCCCAGCATTTT
.	.	TRBV30	TRBJ1-1	CAWSVRRHEAFF	TGTGCCTGGAGTGTACGACGCCATGAAGCTTTCTTT
.	.	TRBV9	TRBJ2-1	CASSVAPQENEQFF	TGTGCCAGCAGCGTAGCTCCCCAGGAGAATGAGCAGTTCTTC
.	TRBD1	TRBV2	TRBJ2-5	CASTLFRGQQETQYF	TGTGCCAGCACTCTATTCAGGGGGCAACAAGAGACCCAGTACTTC
.	.	TRBV30	TRBJ2-5	CAWSEQGGRETQYF	TGTGCCTGGAGCGAGCAGGGGGGGAGGGAGACCCAGTACTTC
.	.	TRBV5-1	TRBJ2-5	CASSPRGDLGVTQYF	TGCGCCAGCAGCCCACGAGGGGACCTCGGGGTGACCCAGTACTTC
.	.	TRBV5-5	TRBJ2-7	CASSPRGAAYEQYF	TGTGCCAGCAGCCCCCGGGGGGCAGCCTACGAGCAGTACTTC
few	TRBD1	TRBV7-9	TRBJ1-1	CASSPPHGTGGTEAFF	TGTGCCAGCAGCCCCCCCCACGGGACAGGGGGTACTGAAGCTTTCTTT
.	TRBD1	TRBV28	TRBJ2-7	CASSPGQGKHEQYF	TGTGCCAGCAGTCCAGGACAGGGGAAGCACGAGCAGTACTTC
few	.	TRBV7-9	TRBJ1-2	CASSLGAANYGYTF	TGTGCCAGCAGCTTAGGGGCGGCAAACTATGGCTACACCTTC
.	.	TRBV7-2	TRBJ1-2	CASSPTAVNYGYTF	TGTGCCAGCAGCCCGACTGCTGTTAACTATGGCTACACCTTC
few	.	TRBV30	TRBJ1-6	CAWGLEGLGGSPLHF	TGTGCCTGGGGATTAGAGGGGCTAGGGGGTTCACCCCTCCACTTT
.	TRBD2	TRBV6-5	TRBJ2-7	CASSRGLAAYEQYF	TGTGCCAGCAGTCGAGGACTAGCAGCTTACGAGCAGTACTTC
once	TRBD1	TRBV7-2	TRBJ2-1	CASSLERGGTEQFF	TGTGCCAGCAGCTTAGAAAGAGGGGGCACTGAGCAGTTCTTC
.	TRBD1	TRBV6-5	TRBJ2-1	CASSEDRMGYNEQFF	TGTGCCAGCAGCGAGGACAGGATGGGGTACAATGAGCAGTTCTTC
.	.	TRBV27	TRBJ2-3	CASSPLYPGDTQYF	TGTGCCAGCAGCCCACTCTACCCGGGAGATACGCAGTATTTT